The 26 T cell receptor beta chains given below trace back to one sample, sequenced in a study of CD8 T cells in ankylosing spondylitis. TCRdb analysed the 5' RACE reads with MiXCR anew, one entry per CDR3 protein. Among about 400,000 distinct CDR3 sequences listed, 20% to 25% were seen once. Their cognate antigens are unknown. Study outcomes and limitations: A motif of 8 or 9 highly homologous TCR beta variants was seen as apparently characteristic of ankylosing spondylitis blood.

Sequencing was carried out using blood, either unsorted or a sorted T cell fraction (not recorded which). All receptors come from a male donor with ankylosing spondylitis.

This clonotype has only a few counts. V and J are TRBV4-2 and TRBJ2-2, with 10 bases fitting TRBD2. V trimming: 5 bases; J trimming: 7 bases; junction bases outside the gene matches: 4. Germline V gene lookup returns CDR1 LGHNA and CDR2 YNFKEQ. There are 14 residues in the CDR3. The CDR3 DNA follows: TGTGCCAGCAGCAAGCGGGAGGGCGTCGGGGAGCTGTTTTTT. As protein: CASSKREGVGELFF.

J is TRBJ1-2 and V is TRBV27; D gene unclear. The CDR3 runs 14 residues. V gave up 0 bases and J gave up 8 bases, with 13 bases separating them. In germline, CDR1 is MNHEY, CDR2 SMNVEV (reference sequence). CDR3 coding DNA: TGTGCCAGCAGTTTATCGATCGGCGAAGGCGGCTACACCTTC. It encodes CASSLSIGEGGYTF.

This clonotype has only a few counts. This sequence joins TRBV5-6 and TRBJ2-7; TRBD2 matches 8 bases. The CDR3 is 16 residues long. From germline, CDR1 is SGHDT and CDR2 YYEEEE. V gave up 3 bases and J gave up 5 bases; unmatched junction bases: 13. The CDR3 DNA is TGTGCCAGCAGCTCTGAAGGGACTAGTAGGACCCACGAGCAGTACTTC. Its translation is CASSSEGTSRTHEQYF.

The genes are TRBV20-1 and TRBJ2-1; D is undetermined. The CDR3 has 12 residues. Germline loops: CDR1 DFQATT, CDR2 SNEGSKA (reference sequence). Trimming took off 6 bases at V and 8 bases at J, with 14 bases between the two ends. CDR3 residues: CSAAPQRYEQFF. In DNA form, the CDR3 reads TGCAGTGCAGCTCCGCAGCGCTATGAGCAGTTCTTC.

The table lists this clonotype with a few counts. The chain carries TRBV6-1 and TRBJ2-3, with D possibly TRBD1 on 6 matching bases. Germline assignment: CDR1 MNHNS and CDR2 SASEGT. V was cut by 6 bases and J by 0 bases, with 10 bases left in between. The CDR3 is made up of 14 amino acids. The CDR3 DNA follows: TGTGCCAGCAGCCGGACAGAGAGCACAGATACGCAGTATTTT. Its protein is CASSRTESTDTQYF.

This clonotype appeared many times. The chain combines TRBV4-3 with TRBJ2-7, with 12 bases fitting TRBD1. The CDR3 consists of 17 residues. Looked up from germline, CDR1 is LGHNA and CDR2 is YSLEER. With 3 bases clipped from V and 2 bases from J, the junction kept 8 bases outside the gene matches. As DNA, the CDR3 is TGCGCCAGCAGCCAGGGACAGGGGGCCCTCTTTGCCTACGAGCAGTACTTC. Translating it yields CASSQGQGALFAYEQYF.

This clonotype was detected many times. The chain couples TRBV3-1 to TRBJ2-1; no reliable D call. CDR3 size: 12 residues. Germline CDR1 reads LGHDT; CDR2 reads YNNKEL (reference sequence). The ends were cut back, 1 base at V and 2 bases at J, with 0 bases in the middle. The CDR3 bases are TGTGCCAGCAGCCAAGCCTACAATGAGCAGTTCTTC. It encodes CASSQAYNEQFF.

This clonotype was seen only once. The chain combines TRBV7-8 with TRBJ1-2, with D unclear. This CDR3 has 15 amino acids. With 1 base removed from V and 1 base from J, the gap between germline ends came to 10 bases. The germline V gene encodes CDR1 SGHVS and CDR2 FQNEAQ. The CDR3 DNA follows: TGTGCCAGCAGCTTAGAGGGCAGAGTTAACTATGGCTACACCTTC. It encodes CASSLEGRVNYGYTF.

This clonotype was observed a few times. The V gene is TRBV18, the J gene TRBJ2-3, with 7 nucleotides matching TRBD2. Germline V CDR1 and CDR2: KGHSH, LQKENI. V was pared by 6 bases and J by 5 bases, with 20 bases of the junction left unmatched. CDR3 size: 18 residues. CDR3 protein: CASSHPGLGSNNGDTQYF. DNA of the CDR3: TGTGCCAGCTCGCACCCCGGACTAGGAAGCAATAACGGAGATACGCAGTATTTT.

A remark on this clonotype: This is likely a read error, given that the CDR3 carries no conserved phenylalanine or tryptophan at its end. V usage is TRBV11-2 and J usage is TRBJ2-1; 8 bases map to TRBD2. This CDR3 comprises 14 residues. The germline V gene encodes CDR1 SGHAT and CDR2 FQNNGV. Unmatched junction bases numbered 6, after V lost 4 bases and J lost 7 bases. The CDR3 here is CASSSGTRVNEQFS. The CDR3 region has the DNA TGTGCCAGCAGCTCCGGGACTAGAGTAAATGAGCAGTTCTCC.

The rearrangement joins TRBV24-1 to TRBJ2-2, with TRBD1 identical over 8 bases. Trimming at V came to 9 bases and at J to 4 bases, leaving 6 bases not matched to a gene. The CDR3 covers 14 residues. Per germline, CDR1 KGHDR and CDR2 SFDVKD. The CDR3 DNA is TGTGCCACCTCAGGGGGCGCAGGCACCGGGGAGCTGTTTTTT. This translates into CATSGGAGTGELFF.

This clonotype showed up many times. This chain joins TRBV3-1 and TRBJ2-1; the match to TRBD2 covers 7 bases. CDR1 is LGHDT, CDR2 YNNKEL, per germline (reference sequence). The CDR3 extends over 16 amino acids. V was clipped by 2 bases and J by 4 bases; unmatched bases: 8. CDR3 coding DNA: TGTGCCAGCAGCCAACCCGCCGCTAGCGGATACAATGAGCAGTTCTTC. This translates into CASSQPAASGYNEQFF.

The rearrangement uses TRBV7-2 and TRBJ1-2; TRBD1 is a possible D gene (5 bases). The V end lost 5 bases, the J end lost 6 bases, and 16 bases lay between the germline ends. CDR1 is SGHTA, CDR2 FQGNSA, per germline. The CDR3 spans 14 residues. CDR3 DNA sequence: TGTGCCAGCAGCCCCTCAGGGAGGAACCATGGCTACACCTTC. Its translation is CASSPSGRNHGYTF.

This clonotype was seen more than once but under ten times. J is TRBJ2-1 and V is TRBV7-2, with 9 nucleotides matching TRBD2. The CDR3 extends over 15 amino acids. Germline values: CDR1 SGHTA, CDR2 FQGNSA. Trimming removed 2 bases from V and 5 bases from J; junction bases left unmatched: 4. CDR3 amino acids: CASSLPGLANNEQFF. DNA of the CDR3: TGTGCCAGCAGCTTACCGGGACTAGCTAACAATGAGCAGTTCTTC.

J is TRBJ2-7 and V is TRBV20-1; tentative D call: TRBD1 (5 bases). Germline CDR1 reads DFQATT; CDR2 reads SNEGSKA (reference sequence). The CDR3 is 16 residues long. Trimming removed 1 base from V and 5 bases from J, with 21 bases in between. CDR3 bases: TGCAGTGCTAGAGCTCCCGGAACAGGAGAAAGGAACGAGCAGTACTTC. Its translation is CSARAPGTGERNEQYF.

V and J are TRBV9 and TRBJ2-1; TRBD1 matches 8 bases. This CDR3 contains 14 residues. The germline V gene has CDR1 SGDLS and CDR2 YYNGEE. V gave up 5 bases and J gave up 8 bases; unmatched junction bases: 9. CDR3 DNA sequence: TGTGCCAGCAGACGGGCAGGGGGCCAGGATGAGCAGTTCTTC. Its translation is CASRRAGGQDEQFF.

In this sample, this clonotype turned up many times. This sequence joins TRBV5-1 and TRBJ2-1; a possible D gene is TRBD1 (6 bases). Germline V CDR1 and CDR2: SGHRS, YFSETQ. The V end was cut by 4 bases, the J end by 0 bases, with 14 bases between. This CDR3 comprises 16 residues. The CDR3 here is CASSDPGESSYNEQFF. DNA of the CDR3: TGCGCCAGCAGCGATCCAGGGGAAAGCTCCTACAATGAGCAGTTCTTC.

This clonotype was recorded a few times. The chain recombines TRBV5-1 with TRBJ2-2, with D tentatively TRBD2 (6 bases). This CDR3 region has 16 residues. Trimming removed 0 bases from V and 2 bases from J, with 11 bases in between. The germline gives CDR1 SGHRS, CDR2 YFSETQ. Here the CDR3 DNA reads TGCGCCAGCAGCTTGGAAGGGAGGACTAACACCGGGGAGCTGTTTTTT. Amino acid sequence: CASSLEGRTNTGELFF.

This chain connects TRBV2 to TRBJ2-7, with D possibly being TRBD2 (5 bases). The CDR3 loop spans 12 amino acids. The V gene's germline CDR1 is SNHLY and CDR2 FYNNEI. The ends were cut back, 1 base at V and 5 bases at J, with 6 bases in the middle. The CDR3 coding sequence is TGTGCCAGCAGTGAAGTCGGGGACGAGCAGTACTTC. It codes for CASSEVGDEQYF.

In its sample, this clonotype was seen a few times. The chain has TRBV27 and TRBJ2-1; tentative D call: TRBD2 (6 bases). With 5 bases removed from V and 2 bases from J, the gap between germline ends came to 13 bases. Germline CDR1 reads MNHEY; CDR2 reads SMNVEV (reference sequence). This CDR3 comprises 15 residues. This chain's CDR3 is CASSLMGGPYNEQFF. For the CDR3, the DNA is TGTGCCAGCAGTCTAATGGGGGGACCCTACAATGAGCAGTTCTTC.

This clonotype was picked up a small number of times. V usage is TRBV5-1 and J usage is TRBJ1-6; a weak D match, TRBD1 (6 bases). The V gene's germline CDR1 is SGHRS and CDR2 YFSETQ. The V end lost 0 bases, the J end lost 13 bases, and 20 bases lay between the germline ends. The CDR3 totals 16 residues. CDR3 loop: CASSLASPDRLGPLHF. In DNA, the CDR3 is TGCGCCAGCAGCTTGGCTTCCCCAGACAGGCTCGGTCCCCTCCACTTT.

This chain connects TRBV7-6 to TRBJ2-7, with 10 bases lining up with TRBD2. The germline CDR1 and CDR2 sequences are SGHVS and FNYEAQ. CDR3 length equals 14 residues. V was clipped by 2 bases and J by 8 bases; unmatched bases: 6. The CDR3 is CASSLLPSGSKQYF. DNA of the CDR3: TGTGCCAGCAGCTTACTGCCTAGCGGGAGTAAGCAGTACTTC.

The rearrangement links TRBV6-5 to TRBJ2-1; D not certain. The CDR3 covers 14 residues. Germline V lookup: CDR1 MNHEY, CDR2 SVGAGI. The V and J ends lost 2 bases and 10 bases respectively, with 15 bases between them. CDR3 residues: CASSYTPQNYEQFF. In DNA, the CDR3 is TGTGCCAGCAGTTACACCCCACAGAATTACGAGCAGTTCTTC.

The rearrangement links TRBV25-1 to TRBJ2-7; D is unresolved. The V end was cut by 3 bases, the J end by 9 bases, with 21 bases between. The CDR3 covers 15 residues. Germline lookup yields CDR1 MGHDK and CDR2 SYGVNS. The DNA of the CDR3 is TGTGCCAGCAGTGATAACAACCCATTCAACCTAATGCAGTACTTC. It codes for CASSDNNPFNLMQYF.

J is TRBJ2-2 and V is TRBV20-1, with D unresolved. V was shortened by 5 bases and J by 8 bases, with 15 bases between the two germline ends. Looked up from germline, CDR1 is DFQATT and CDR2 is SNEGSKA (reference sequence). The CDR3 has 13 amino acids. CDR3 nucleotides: TGCAGTGCTCCACACGACCTGGGGGGGGAGCTGTTTTTT. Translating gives CSAPHDLGGELFF.

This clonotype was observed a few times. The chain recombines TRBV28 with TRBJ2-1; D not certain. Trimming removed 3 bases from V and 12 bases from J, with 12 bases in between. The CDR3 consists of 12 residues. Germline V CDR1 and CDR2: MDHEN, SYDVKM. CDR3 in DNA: TGTGCCAGCAGTTTGCTGCGGAAACCGCAGTTCTTC. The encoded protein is CASSLLRKPQFF.